This T cell receptor beta chain appears in the sequencing data of a study of T cell responses to AZD1222 COVID-19 vaccine. Study-level points and caveats: The donor cohort was predominantly white British with a female majority, and clonal diversity may have been underestimated. Repertoire sampling happened only post peak T cell response.

Clones were sequenced by immunoSEQ multiplex PCR, and TCRdb holds only the in-frame ones, with some missing. The sample holds some 110,000 clones; roughly 92% are singletons and the top ten take approximately 1.5%. For this clone: The target antigen is unknown.

CDR1 and CDR2 from the germline V gene are SNHLY and FYNNEI. After removal of 2 bases from V and 5 bases from J, the junction contained 9 bases not matched to a gene. This CDR3 contains 16 residues. The TCR was taken from an adult in good health. The material was peripheral blood, obtained on day 0 of AZD1222 vaccination. The chain has TRBV2 and TRBJ1-1; 9 nucleotides align to TRBD1. The CDR3 sequence: CASSEYLGQGKTEAFF. The CDR3, as DNA: TGTGCCAGCAGTGAATACCTAGGACAGGGGAAAACTGAAGCTTTCTTT.